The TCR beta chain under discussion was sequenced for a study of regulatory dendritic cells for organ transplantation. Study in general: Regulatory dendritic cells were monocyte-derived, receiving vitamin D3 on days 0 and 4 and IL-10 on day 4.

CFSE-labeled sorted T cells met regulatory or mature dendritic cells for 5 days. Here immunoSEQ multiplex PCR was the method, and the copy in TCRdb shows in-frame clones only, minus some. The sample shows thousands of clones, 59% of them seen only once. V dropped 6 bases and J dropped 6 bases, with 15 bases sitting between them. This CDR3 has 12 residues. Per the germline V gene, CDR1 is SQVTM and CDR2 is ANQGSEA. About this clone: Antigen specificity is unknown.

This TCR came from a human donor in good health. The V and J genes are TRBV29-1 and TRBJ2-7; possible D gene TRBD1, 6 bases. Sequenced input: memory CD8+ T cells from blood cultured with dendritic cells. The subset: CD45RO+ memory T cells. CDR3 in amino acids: CSVEGHDGEQYF. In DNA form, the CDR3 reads TGCAGCGTCGAGGGACACGACGGCGAGCAGTACTTC.